The entry that follows covers one T cell receptor beta chain sequence. These data originate in a study of blood T cell repertoires in COVID-19. Study as a whole: Some COVID-19 samples were acute and others convalescent; all came from the United States, Italy and Spain. PBMCs, B-cell-depleted T cells, or T cells provided the cDNA or gDNA that made up the material.

Deletions cut 4 bases from V and 6 bases from J, with 15 bases between. CDR1 is SGHDT and CDR2 is YYEEEE in the germline V gene. This CDR3 contains 14 residues. Original methodology: Amplification of reference gene primers was used by the study to estimate nucleated cell counts. Libraries were prepared by immunoSEQ multiplex PCR; TCRdb keeps only in-frame clonotypes and omits some of them. D and trimming were read from the DNA, whereas the V and J calls and clone size are those reported in that table. The table shows around 76,000 clones, with approximately 85% occurring only once. This chain links TRBV5-6 with TRBJ2-3; perhaps TRBD2 as D (5 bases). The origin of this receptor is a man aged 80 or over with acute or convalescent COVID-19. Sample: peripheral blood. CDR3 in DNA: TGTGCCAGCAGCACGGGATTCCGCGGGGATACGCAGTATTTT. Its protein product is CASSTGFRGDTQYF.